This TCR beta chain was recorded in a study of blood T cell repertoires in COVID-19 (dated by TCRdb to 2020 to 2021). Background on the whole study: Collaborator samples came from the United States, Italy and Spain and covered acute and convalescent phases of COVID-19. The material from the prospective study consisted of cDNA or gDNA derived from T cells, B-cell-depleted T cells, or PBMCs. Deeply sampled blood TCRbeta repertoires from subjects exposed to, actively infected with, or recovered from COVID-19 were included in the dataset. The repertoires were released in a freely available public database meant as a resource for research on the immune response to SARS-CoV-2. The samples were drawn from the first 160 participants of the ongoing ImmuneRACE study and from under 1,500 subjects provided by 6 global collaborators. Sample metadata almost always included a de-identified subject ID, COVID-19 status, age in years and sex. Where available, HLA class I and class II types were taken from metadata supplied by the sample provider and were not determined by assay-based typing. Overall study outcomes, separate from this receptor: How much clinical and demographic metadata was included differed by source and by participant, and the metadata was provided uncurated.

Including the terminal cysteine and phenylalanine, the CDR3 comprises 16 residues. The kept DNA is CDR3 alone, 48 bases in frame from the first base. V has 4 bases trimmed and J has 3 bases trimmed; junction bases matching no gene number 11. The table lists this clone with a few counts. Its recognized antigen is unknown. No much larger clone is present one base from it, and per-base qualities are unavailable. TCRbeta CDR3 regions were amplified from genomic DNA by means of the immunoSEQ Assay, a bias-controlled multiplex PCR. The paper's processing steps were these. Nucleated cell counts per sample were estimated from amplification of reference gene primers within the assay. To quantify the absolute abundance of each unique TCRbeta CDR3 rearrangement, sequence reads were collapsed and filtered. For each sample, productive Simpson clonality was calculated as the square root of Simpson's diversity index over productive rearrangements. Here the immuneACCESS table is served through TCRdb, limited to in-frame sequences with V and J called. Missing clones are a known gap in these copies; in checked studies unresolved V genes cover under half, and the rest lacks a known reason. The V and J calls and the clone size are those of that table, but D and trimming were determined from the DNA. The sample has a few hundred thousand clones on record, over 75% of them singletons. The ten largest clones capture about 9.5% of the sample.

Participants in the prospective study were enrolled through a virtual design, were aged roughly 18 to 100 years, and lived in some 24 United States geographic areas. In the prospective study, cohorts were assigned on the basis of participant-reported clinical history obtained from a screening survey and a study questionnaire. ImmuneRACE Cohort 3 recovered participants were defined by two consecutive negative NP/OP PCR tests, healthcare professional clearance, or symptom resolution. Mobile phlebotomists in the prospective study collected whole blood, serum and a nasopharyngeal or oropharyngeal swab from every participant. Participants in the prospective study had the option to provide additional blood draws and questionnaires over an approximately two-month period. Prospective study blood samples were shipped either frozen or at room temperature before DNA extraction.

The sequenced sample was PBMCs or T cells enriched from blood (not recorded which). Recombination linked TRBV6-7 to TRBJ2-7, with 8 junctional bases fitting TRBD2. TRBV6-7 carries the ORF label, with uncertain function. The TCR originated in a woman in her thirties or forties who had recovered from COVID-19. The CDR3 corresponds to CASSSGPKLAGYEQYF. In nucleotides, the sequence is TGTGCCAGCAGTTCGGGCCCAAAGCTAGCGGGCTACGAGCAGTACTTC.